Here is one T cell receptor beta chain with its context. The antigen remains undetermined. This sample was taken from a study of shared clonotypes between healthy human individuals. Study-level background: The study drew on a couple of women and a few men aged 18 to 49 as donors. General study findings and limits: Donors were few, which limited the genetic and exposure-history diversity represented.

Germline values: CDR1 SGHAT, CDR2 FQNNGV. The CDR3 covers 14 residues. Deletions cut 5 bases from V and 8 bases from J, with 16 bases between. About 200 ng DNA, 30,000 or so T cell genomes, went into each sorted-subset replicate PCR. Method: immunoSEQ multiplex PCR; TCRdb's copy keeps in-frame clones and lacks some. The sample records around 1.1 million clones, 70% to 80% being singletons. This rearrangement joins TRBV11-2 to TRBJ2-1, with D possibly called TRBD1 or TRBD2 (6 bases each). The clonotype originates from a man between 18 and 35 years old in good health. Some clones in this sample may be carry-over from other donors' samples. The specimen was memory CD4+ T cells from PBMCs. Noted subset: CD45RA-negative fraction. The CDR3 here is CASSDVRGRHEQFF. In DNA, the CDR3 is TGTGCCAGCAGCGATGTGAGGGGGAGGCATGAGCAGTTCTTC. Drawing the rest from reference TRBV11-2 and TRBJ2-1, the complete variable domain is EAGVAQSPRYKIIEKRQSVAFWCNPISGHATLYWYQQILGQGPKLLIQFQNNGVVDDSQLPKDRFSAERLKGVDSTLKIQPAKLEDSAVYLCASSDVRGRHEQFFGPGTRLTVL.